This TCR beta chain is from a study of radiotherapy plus CTLA-4 blockade in lung cancer (dated by TCRdb to 2016 to 2018). Regarding the complete study: Objective responses occurred in about 19% of enrolled patients, and 30% to 40% achieved disease control.

The germline V gene yields ENHRY for CDR1 and SYGVKD for CDR2. At the junction V is shortened by 6 bases and J by 3 bases; bases outside the gene matches: 4. Counted from cysteine to phenylalanine, this CDR3 has 15 amino acids. CDR3 DNA is the only sequence kept; it has 45 bases, read in frame from the first base. Receptor amplification or capture employed the immunoSEQ multiplex PCR assay. The table comes from immuneACCESS by way of TCRdb, which keeps in-frame sequences with V and J called. Part of the clones is missing from these tables; in studies checked, under half for an unresolved V gene and the rest for unknown reasons. The sample includes about 76,000 clones, with about 78% observed a single time. The top ten constitute over 20% of the sample. Focal radiation therapy combined with CTLA-4 blockade (ipilimumab) was tested in patients with chemo-refractory metastatic non-small-cell lung cancer.

Of note for this clone: The target of this receptor is not known. No base-level quality is on record; no much larger clone is a single base apart.

What the work shows at the level of the full study, not this receptor alone: The strongest predictors of response, as reported, were early dynamic changes in blood T cell clones along with a rise in serum interferon-beta after radiation. After treatment with radiotherapy and ipilimumab, TCR clones that originated in tumors expanded in peripheral blood.

The sequence was obtained from a human donor with non-small cell lung cancer whose response to radiotherapy plus ipilimumab could not be evaluated. Some clones in this sample may be carry-over from other donors' samples. The chain is made from TRBV10-3 and TRBJ2-2; TRBD1 agrees with 10 junctional bases. The source was peripheral blood, collected from a patient treated with radiotherapy plus ipilimumab. The DNA sequence follows: TGTGCCATCAGGGGGACAGGGGAGGACACCGGGGAGCTGTTTTTT. Its protein product is CAIRGTGEDTGELFF.